A single sample is the source of the 28 T cell receptor beta chains below, sequenced in a study of blood T cell repertoires in COVID-19. Profiling relied on immunoSEQ multiplex PCR, and the TCRdb table lists in-frame clones only, not all of them. This table holds about 190,000 clones, nearly 90% found once. The sequencing sample was made of peripheral blood. The receptors come from a man aged 45-60 years with acute or convalescent COVID-19.

This rearrangement joins TRBV6-5 to TRBJ1-4; D possibly corresponds to TRBD1 (6 bases). The CDR3 is made up of 15 amino acids. The V end lost 0 bases, the J end lost 8 bases, and 13 bases lay between the germline ends. Germline-derived CDR1 and CDR2 are MNHEY and SVGAGI. CDR3 loop: CASSYSVDGGEKLFF. DNA for the CDR3: TGTGCCAGCAGTTACTCGGTGGATGGGGGCGAAAAACTGTTTTTT.

This chain connects TRBV6-2 or TRBV6-3 to TRBJ1-5, with 10 bases lining up with TRBD1. The ends lost 5 bases at V and 5 bases at J; junction bases unmatched: 6. The CDR3 is made up of 15 amino acids. Per germline, CDR1 MNHEY and CDR2 SVGEGT. The CDR3 DNA reads as TGTGCCAGCAGTGAGGACAGGGGGAAGGATCAGCCCCAGCATTTT. Protein product: CASSEDRGKDQPQHF.

The chain couples TRBV2 to TRBJ2-2; 14 bases agree with TRBD2. Unmatched junction bases numbered 1, after V lost 6 bases and J lost 7 bases. The germline V gene has CDR1 SNHLY and CDR2 FYNNEI. This CDR3 is 14 amino acids long. The CDR3: CASRTSGRVGELFF. The CDR3 nucleotides are TGTGCCAGCAGGACTAGCGGGAGGGTCGGGGAGCTGTTTTTT. The whole variable domain, remainder taken from reference TRBV2 and TRBJ2-2, is EPEVTQTPSHQVTQMGQEVILRCVPISNHLYFYWYRQILGQKVEFLVSFYNNEISEKSEIFDDQFSVERPDGSNFTLKIRSTKLEDSAMYFCASRTSGRVGELFFGEGSRLTVL.

The rearrangement uses TRBV4-1 and TRBJ1-6; D unclear. The germline CDR1 and CDR2 sequences are MGHRA and YSYEKL. The CDR3 extends over 15 amino acids. V lost 0 bases and J 8 bases, leaving 11 bases between the germline ends. CDR3 residues: CASSQEGGYDSPLHF. The CDR3 DNA follows: TGCGCCAGCAGCCAAGAAGGAGGGTATGATTCACCCCTCCACTTT.

The rearrangement uses TRBV4-1 and TRBJ1-6, with 9 bases aligning to TRBD1. In germline, CDR1 is MGHRA, CDR2 YSYEKL. V dropped 1 base and J dropped 6; count of bases not matched to a gene: 4. The CDR3 totals 16 residues. The CDR3 spells CASSQGRTGANSPLHF. CDR3 in DNA: TGCGCCAGCAGCCAAGGACGGACAGGGGCTAATTCACCCCTCCACTTT.

The chain links TRBV5-4 to TRBJ2-5; TRBD2 might be the D (5 bases). CDR1 and CDR2 (germline): SGHNT, YYREEE (reference sequence). CDR3 length equals 15 residues. Deletions cut 0 bases from V and 5 bases from J, with 14 bases between. CDR3 nucleotide sequence: TGTGCCAGCAGCTTGGATGGTCGGGGTGAGGAGACCCAGTACTTC. Translated, it gives CASSLDGRGEETQYF.

The rearrangement uses TRBV7-8 and TRBJ2-1; 7 nucleotides match TRBD2. Germline loops: CDR1 SGHVS, CDR2 FQNEAQ. V gave up 6 bases and J gave up 6 bases; unmatched junction bases: 8. The CDR3 totals 14 residues. The CDR3 loop reads CASSGAGVLNEQFF. The CDR3 nucleotides read TGTGCCAGCAGTGGGGCGGGGGTTCTCAATGAGCAGTTCTTC.

V and J are TRBV7-6 and TRBJ1-4, with D perhaps TRBD1 (6 bases). Germline CDR1 SGHVS, CDR2 FNYEAQ. V shed 5 bases and J shed 0 bases, with 10 bases lying between them. The CDR3 spans 15 residues. The CDR3 spells CASSPGQSTNEKLFF. The CDR3 bases are TGTGCCAGCAGCCCCGGACAGTCAACTAATGAAAAACTGTTTTTT.

The rearrangement uses TRBV27 and TRBJ1-5; a weak D match, TRBD1 (5 bases). The CDR3 spans 12 residues. With 8 bases removed from V and 9 bases from J, the gap between germline ends came to 14 bases. The germline CDR1 and CDR2 sequences are MNHEY and SMNVEV (reference sequence). In DNA form, the CDR3 reads TGTGCCAGCGGCCAGGGACTGCGGCCCCAGCATTTT. It translates to CASGQGLRPQHF.

The J gene is TRBJ2-5, the V gene TRBV2, with D maybe TRBD1 (5 bases). Germline CDR1 and CDR2: SNHLY and FYNNEI. With 6 bases removed from V and 7 bases from J, the gap between germline ends came to 21 bases. The CDR3 totals 15 residues. The CDR3 loop reads CASRGDFINVRTQYF. The CDR3 DNA reads TGTGCCAGCAGAGGGGATTTCATAAACGTGCGGACCCAGTACTTC.

J is TRBJ2-1 and V is TRBV28; 9 bases are a match to TRBD1. Germline V gives CDR1 MDHEN, CDR2 SYDVKM. The CDR3 has 15 residues. The V gene end was trimmed by 5 bases and the J gene end by 5 bases; junction bases not matched to a gene: 7. CDR3 sequence (DNA): TGTGCCAGCAGTCCGGGACAGGGAGGGAACAATGAGCAGTTCTTC. It codes for CASSPGQGGNNEQFF.

V gene TRBV7-2 combines with J gene TRBJ2-7, with TRBD1 matching 11 bases. Germline V gene sequence: CDR1 SGHTA, CDR2 FQGNSA. After removal of 1 base from V and 3 bases from J, the junction contained 2 bases not matched to a gene. This CDR3 region has 15 residues. CDR3 nucleotides: TGTGCCAGCAGCTTAGGGGGGACAGGGGGCTACGAGCAGTACGTC. It codes for CASSLGGTGGYEQYV.

The chain is built from TRBV6-5 and TRBJ1-1; unclear D gene. The CDR3 covers 13 residues. Germline V gene lookup returns CDR1 MNHEY and CDR2 SVGAGI. V was pared by 2 bases and J by 4 bases, with 8 bases between. The CDR3 DNA sequence: TGTGCCAGCAGTTACGAAGCGGGCACTGAAGCTTTCTTT. Protein: CASSYEAGTEAFF.

The V and J genes are TRBV5-4 and TRBJ2-1; possible D gene TRBD2, 6 bases. Per the germline V gene, CDR1 is SGHNT and CDR2 is YYREEE (reference sequence). The CDR3 length is 14 residues. V was clipped by 0 bases and J by 8 bases, with 12 bases between them. The CDR3 DNA follows: TGTGCCAGCAGCTTGGGACTAGAGTGGGATGAGCAGTTCTTC. Translation: CASSLGLEWDEQFF.

A single count supports this clone. The rearrangement joins TRBV11-3 to TRBJ2-3; TRBD2 agrees at 11 bases. The CDR3 spans 18 residues. With V trimmed by 1 base and J by 5 bases, 11 bases remained unmatched. The V gene's germline CDR1 is SGHNT and CDR2 YENEEA. The DNA for the CDR3 is TGTGCCAGCAGCTTAGTGACCACTAGCGGGAGTGAGAAAGATACGCAGTATTTT. Encoded protein: CASSLVTTSGSEKDTQYF.

J is TRBJ2-7 and V is TRBV4-3; perhaps TRBD1 as D (5 bases). CDR1 is LGHNA and CDR2 is YSLEER in the germline V gene. Trimming left V 4 bases short and J 4 bases short, with 11 bases between. The CDR3 has 13 amino acids. CDR3 nucleotides: TGCGCCAGCAGCCCTGGGGCCCGATACGAGCAGTACGTC. Residues: CASSPGARYEQYV.

The chain recombines TRBV7-3 with TRBJ2-7, with TRBD2 identical over 12 bases. The V and J ends lost 5 bases and 6 bases, in that order; junction bases with no gene match: 8. This CDR3 region has 15 residues. Germline CDR1 SGHTA, CDR2 FQGTGA. In DNA form, the CDR3 reads TGTGCCAGCAGCCGACTAGCGGGAGCCCAGGGCGAGCAGTACTTC. This translates into CASSRLAGAQGEQYF.

The V gene is TRBV28, the J gene TRBJ1-1; unclear D gene. Germline CDR1 MDHEN, CDR2 SYDVKM. The V gene lost 4 bases and the J gene lost 5 bases, with 17 bases spanning the gap. The CDR3 is 15 amino acids. CDR3: CASSSTKGRGTEAFF. DNA of the CDR3: TGTGCCAGCAGTTCCACCAAAGGGCGAGGGACTGAAGCTTTCTTT.

The chain links TRBV7-2 to TRBJ2-3, with 11 bases matching TRBD1. With 4 bases clipped from V and 4 bases from J, the junction kept 1 base outside the gene matches. CDR3 size: 14 residues. The germline CDR1 and CDR2 sequences are SGHTA and FQGNSA. This CDR3 is CASSSGQGADTQYF. The CDR3 DNA reads TGTGCCAGCAGCTCGGGACAGGGGGCAGATACGCAGTATTTT.

The chain joins TRBV23-1 to TRBJ2-2; D remains unclear. TRBV23-1 belongs to the ORF category, with a function that is uncertain. The CDR3 spans 18 residues. V was trimmed by 6 bases and J by 1 base, leaving 21 bases between them. The CDR3 loop reads CASSWRLGADMNTGELFF. The CDR3 DNA sequence: TGCGCCAGCAGCTGGCGTCTGGGTGCAGACATGAACACCGGGGAGCTGTTTTTT.

The rearrangement uses TRBV5-8 and TRBJ2-1; no clear D gene. The CDR3 has 9 residues. Germline assignment: CDR1 SGHTS and CDR2 YDEGEE. Trimming left V 0 bases short and J 13 bases short, with 2 bases between. The CDR3 is CASSLAQFF. In DNA form, the CDR3 reads TGTGCCAGCAGCTTGGCTCAGTTCTTC.

V gene TRBV27 combines with J gene TRBJ2-4, with D perhaps matching TRBD1 (5 bases). Deletions cut 6 bases from V and 4 bases from J, with 7 bases between. CDR3 length: 12 amino acids. Germline CDR1 and CDR2: MNHEY and SMNVEV (reference sequence). The CDR3 DNA reads TGTGCCAGCAGAGGGGTAAAAAACATTCAGTACTTC. Protein: CASRGVKNIQYF.

The genes are TRBV13 and TRBJ1-2; no clear D. The V end was cut by 2 bases, the J end by 1 base, with 5 bases between. Germline values: CDR1 PRHDT, CDR2 FYEKMQ (reference sequence). The CDR3 is made up of 13 amino acids. CDR3 DNA sequence: TGTGCCAGCAGCTTAACAGTTAACTATGGCTACACCTTC. Translated, it gives CASSLTVNYGYTF.

This chain connects TRBV6-5 to TRBJ1-4; 9 bases align to TRBD1. Trimming removed 6 bases from V and 7 bases from J; junction bases left unmatched: 9. From germline, CDR1 is MNHEY and CDR2 SVGAGI. The CDR3 is made up of 15 amino acids. CDR3 residues: CASSDRTGVGEKLFF. CDR3 nucleotides: TGTGCCAGCAGCGATAGGACAGGGGTTGGTGAAAAACTGTTTTTT.

This clone was seen once. This chain connects TRBV19 to TRBJ2-6; 10 bases map to TRBD1. V lost 5 bases to trimming and J lost 0 bases; unmatched junction nucleotides: 7. The CDR3 totals 18 residues. In germline, CDR1 is LNHDA, CDR2 SQIVND (reference sequence). Here the CDR3 DNA reads TGTGCCAGTAGTCACCAGAGACAGGGGGCCTCTGGGGCCAACGTCCTGACTTTC. Encoded protein: CASSHQRQGASGANVLTF.

This chain links TRBV5-5 with TRBJ2-5, with a tentative D call TRBD1 (7 bases). Germline lookup yields CDR1 SGHKS and CDR2 YYEKEE (reference sequence). The CDR3 loop spans 15 amino acids. Deletions cut 4 bases from V and 7 bases from J, with 20 bases between. CDR3 nucleotide sequence: TGTGCCAGCAGCCCTGACAGGGAGGCGCATTTGACCCAGTACTTC. Amino acid sequence: CASSPDREAHLTQYF.

This clone was seen only once. This chain links TRBV5-1 with TRBJ1-1; 7 nucleotides agree with TRBD1. There are 16 residues in the CDR3. The ends lost 3 bases at V and 0 bases at J; junction bases unmatched: 8. Germline V CDR1 and CDR2: SGHRS, YFSETQ. For the CDR3, the DNA is TGCGCCAGCAGCTCAAATTCCAGGGGGATGAACACTGAAGCTTTCTTT. Translating gives CASSSNSRGMNTEAFF.

The chain employs TRBV11-2 and TRBJ1-5, with a tentative D call TRBD1 (6 bases). V shed 1 base and J shed 4 bases, with 8 bases lying between them. Per the germline V gene, CDR1 is SGHAT and CDR2 is FQNNGV. There are 14 residues in the CDR3. CDR3 protein: CASSLGDINQPQHF. The CDR3 DNA reads as TGTGCCAGCAGCTTAGGGGACATTAATCAGCCCCAGCATTTT.